Listed here is a single T cell receptor (beta chain). Its antigen is unknown. No clone much larger than this one lies a single base away; base qualities are absent. The sample comes from a study of T cells in localized non-small cell lung cancer (TCRdb year 2020). Broadly, across the study: The study analyzed T cell repertoires of a few hundred early-stage NSCLC patients, comparing tumors and uninvolved tumor-adjacent lungs. The cohort consisted of roughly 240 treatment-naive NSCLC patients whose localized lung tumors had been resected. A mean age of around 66 years was recorded for the NSCLC patients, of whom more than 120 were male and some 99 were female.

The immunoSEQ Assay was used to sequence TCR beta CDR3 regions from DNA. Concerning the study's data processing: T cell density was computed as TCR beta template counts normalized to usable DNA estimated by amplifying housekeeping genes. Using the preseqR package, richness was estimated by extrapolating to 120,000 templates for tissue samples and 400,000 templates for PBMC samples. Clonality was defined as one minus Pielou's evenness. To identify tissue-enriched TCRs, differential abundance testing was run on productive amino-acid clonotypes with a minimum total count of 5 and an alpha of 0.1. Repertoire overlap between compartments was quantified with the Jaccard Index and Morisita Overlap Index. GLIPH clustered TCR beta CDR3s with public tetramer-defined viral CDR3s; viral motifs required at least three viral sequences plus V-gene enrichment. The table was pulled from immuneACCESS by TCRdb, which kept in-frame rearrangements only. Such tables lose some clones; where checked, under half of the loss comes from unresolved V genes, and the rest has no known cause. That table is the source of V, J and clone size, and D and trimming were worked out from the DNA. The sample includes approximately 12,000 clones, with 85% observed a single time. Together, the top ten hold about 20% of the sample.

General conclusions and limits of the study: Because of the exploratory design, TCR variables were selected using unadjusted p-values without false-discovery rate correction. Uninvolved tumor-adjacent lung showed the highest T cell clonality, higher than tumor, which suggests more focused antigenic responses in the adjacent lung. Because multi-region sequencing of the tumors was not done, intratumor heterogeneity could not be ruled out. Longer overall survival was associated with higher T cell density in blood, whereas shorter survival was associated with higher clonality in adjacent lung. A median of around 57 of the top 100 tumor clones were detected in paired uninvolved adjacent lung, and some 30 of these tumor clones were also found among the top 100 clones of the paired uninvolved adjacent lung.

At diagnosis, peripheral blood, uninvolved tumor-adjacent lung and tumor were collected and stored as a combination of fresh-frozen and FFPE material. Blood samples were analyzed as peripheral blood mononuclear cells for TCR repertoire profiling. This receptor was obtained from a male donor at least 60 years old with stage I lung adenocarcinoma. This specimen was peripheral blood, taken before any cancer treatment.

Here the CDR3 is given as CASSEQQGLANTGELFF. Here is the DNA: TGTGCCAGCAGCGAGCAACAGGGGCTTGCTAACACCGGGGAGCTGTTTTTT. The chain is made from TRBV7-3 and TRBJ2-2, with TRBD1 identical over 7 junction bases. The germline V gene yields SGHTA for CDR1 and FQGTGA for CDR2. Including cysteine and phenylalanine, the CDR3 has 17 amino acids. The kept DNA is CDR3 alone, 51 bases in frame from the first base. From V the trimming removes 5 bases and from J it removes 2 bases, while the gene matches leave 11 bases of the junction unaccounted for.